The sequence of this T cell receptor (beta chain) was determined in a study of blood T cell repertoires in COVID-19. About the research overall: What the recovered Cohort 3 donors had was two negative PCRs, clearance, or symptom resolution. Acute and convalescent COVID-19 samples came from the United States, Italy and Spain. From T cells, B-cell-depleted T cells, or PBMCs came the material, which was cDNA or gDNA.

Sequencing used immunoSEQ multiplex PCR; TCRdb keeps in-frame clones, though not all of them. The sample has roughly 200,000 clones; 80% to 90% are singletons. V dropped 4 bases and J dropped 0; count of bases not matched to a gene: 4. The CDR3 covers 17 residues. Germline V CDR1 and CDR2: SEHNR, FQNEAQ (reference sequence). What was sequenced was PBMCs or T cells enriched from blood (not recorded which). The chain links TRBV7-9 to TRBJ2-3; 13 bases fit TRBD2. The TCR sequence derives from a woman aged 50 to 60 in a cohort exposed to, infected with or recovered from COVID-19 (not recorded which). DNA for the CDR3: TGTGCCAGCAGCTCGACTAGCGGGGGGATAAGCACAGATACGCAGTATTTT. Translating it yields CASSSTSGGISTDTQYF.